These T cell receptor beta chains were read from a single sample in a study of blood T cell repertoires in COVID-19. The table came from immunoSEQ multiplex PCR; TCRdb's copy has only in-frame clones and leaves some out. The data hold about 280,000 clones, with more than 75% observed a single time. What was sequenced was PBMCs or T cells enriched from blood (not recorded which). All receptors derive from a woman aged 55-69 years in a cohort exposed to, infected with or recovered from COVID-19 (not recorded which). The CDR3 runs from the conserved cysteine through the conserved F or W. The D gene is left open where the match is weak. Clone size is given for some rows only: seen once, a few or many times, or a class if the clone is expanded.

d_call: TRBD2; v_call: TRBV19; j_call: TRBJ2-2; clone_size: NA; cdr3_nt: TGTGCCAGTACCCCGCGGGAGGGTAACACCGGGGAGCTGTTTTTT; cdr3_aa: CASTPREGNTGELFF
d_call: TRBD2; v_call: TRBV29-1; j_call: TRBJ2-7; clone_size: NA; cdr3_nt: TGCAGCCTAGAGCGGGAGTTCCCCCACGAGCAGTACTTC; cdr3_aa: CSLEREFPHEQYF
d_call: TRBD2; v_call: TRBV14; j_call: TRBJ2-7; clone_size: NA; cdr3_nt: TGTGCCAGCAGCCAAGATATCTGGTCGAGAAGCGGGAGGGGCCTCGGGGACTACGAGCAGTACTTC; cdr3_aa: CASSQDIWSRSGRGLGDYEQYF
d_call: TRBD1; v_call: TRBV5-1; j_call: TRBJ2-7; clone_size: NA; cdr3_nt: TGCGCCAGCAGCTTGGCCGGGACAGGGGGCCCCGAGCAGTACTTC; cdr3_aa: CASSLAGTGGPEQYF
d_call: NA; v_call: TRBV6-2/TRBV6-3; j_call: TRBJ1-1; clone_size: NA; cdr3_nt: TGTGCCAGCAGCCCCAACCACATGAACACTGAAGCTTTCTTT; cdr3_aa: CASSPNHMNTEAFF
d_call: NA; v_call: TRBV2; j_call: TRBJ2-7; clone_size: NA; cdr3_nt: TGTGCCAGCAGTGAGGCACGTTACGAGCAGTACTTC; cdr3_aa: CASSEARYEQYF
d_call: TRBD1; v_call: TRBV19; j_call: TRBJ1-2; clone_size: NA; cdr3_nt: TGTGCCAGTTCGCCCCCAGGGGGTATCTATGGCTACACCTTC; cdr3_aa: CASSPPGGIYGYTF
d_call: NA; v_call: TRBV28; j_call: TRBJ1-4; clone_size: NA; cdr3_nt: TGTGCCAGCAGTGGGGCAGGGGCAACTAATGAAAAACTGTTTTTT; cdr3_aa: CASSGAGATNEKLFF
d_call: NA; v_call: TRBV6-4; j_call: TRBJ2-6; clone_size: NA; cdr3_nt: TGTGCCAGCAGTGGACAGACAGCCTCTGGGGCCAACGTCCTGACTTTC; cdr3_aa: CASSGQTASGANVLTF
d_call: NA; v_call: TRBV12-3/TRBV12-4; j_call: TRBJ1-1; clone_size: few; cdr3_nt: TGTGCCAGCAGTTTACGGGGATGGGAAAAAGCTTTCTTT; cdr3_aa: CASSLRGWEKAFF
d_call: TRBD1; v_call: TRBV4-2; j_call: TRBJ1-2; clone_size: NA; cdr3_nt: TGTGCCAGCAGCCAAGGTAACAGGGGATTCGATGGCTACACCTTC; cdr3_aa: CASSQGNRGFDGYTF
d_call: TRBD1; v_call: TRBV27; j_call: TRBJ1-1; clone_size: once; cdr3_nt: TGTGCCAGCAGTTCCCGGACAGGGAACACTGAAGCTTTCTTT; cdr3_aa: CASSSRTGNTEAFF
d_call: NA; v_call: TRBV11-2; j_call: TRBJ1-6; clone_size: NA; cdr3_nt: TGTGCCAGCAGCTTAGTTCTCAGGGGACCCCTCCACTTT; cdr3_aa: CASSLVLRGPLHF
d_call: TRBD1; v_call: TRBV29-1; j_call: TRBJ2-3; clone_size: NA; cdr3_nt: TGCAGCGCCACGGACAGGGGATGGGTAGGCACAGATACGCAGTATTTT; cdr3_aa: CSATDRGWVGTDTQYF
d_call: TRBD1; v_call: TRBV2; j_call: TRBJ1-5; clone_size: NA; cdr3_nt: TGTGCCAGCAGTGAAAGGCAGGGGGCTGTATTCAATCAGCCCCAGCATTTT; cdr3_aa: CASSERQGAVFNQPQHF
d_call: TRBD2; v_call: TRBV30; j_call: TRBJ2-1; clone_size: NA; cdr3_nt: TGTGCCTGGAATCCTAGCGGGAAGGATGAGCAGTTCTTC; cdr3_aa: CAWNPSGKDEQFF
d_call: TRBD2; v_call: TRBV27; j_call: TRBJ2-7; clone_size: NA; cdr3_nt: TGTGCCAGCAGACTAGCGGGCCGCTCCTACGAGCAGTACTTC; cdr3_aa: CASRLAGRSYEQYF
d_call: NA; v_call: TRBV29-1; j_call: TRBJ1-1; clone_size: NA; cdr3_nt: TGCAGCGTTGACTTACAGGTGGCGCAGGTTGAAGCTTTCTTT; cdr3_aa: CSVDLQVAQVEAFF
d_call: NA; v_call: TRBV5-4; j_call: TRBJ1-2; clone_size: NA; cdr3_nt: TGTGCCGGCAGCTTGGTAACAGGGTATGGCTACACCTTC; cdr3_aa: CAGSLVTGYGYTF
d_call: TRBD1; v_call: TRBV2; j_call: TRBJ2-7; clone_size: NA; cdr3_nt: TGTGCCAGCAGTGATGAGTGGACAGGGGGCTCCGAGCAGTACTTC; cdr3_aa: CASSDEWTGGSEQYF
d_call: NA; v_call: TRBV5-6; j_call: TRBJ2-2; clone_size: NA; cdr3_nt: TGTGCCAGCAGCTCGCTCGGGGTTTCTACAGCGAACACCGGGGAGCTGTTTTTT; cdr3_aa: CASSSLGVSTANTGELFF
d_call: NA; v_call: TRBV15; j_call: TRBJ2-5; clone_size: NA; cdr3_nt: TGTGCCACCAGCAGATACAGTCCCAGTGGCCAAGAGACCCAGTACTTC; cdr3_aa: CATSRYSPSGQETQYF
d_call: TRBD1; v_call: TRBV4-1; j_call: TRBJ1-3; clone_size: NA; cdr3_nt: TGCGCCAGCAGCCCCTCACAGGGGCCGCTTGCTGGAAACACCATATATTTT; cdr3_aa: CASSPSQGPLAGNTIYF
d_call: TRBD2; v_call: TRBV28; j_call: TRBJ2-1; clone_size: NA; cdr3_nt: TGTGCCAGCAGTTTGTGGGCGACTAGCGGGACCTACAATGAGCAGTTCTTC; cdr3_aa: CASSLWATSGTYNEQFF
d_call: TRBD2; v_call: TRBV5-4; j_call: TRBJ2-7; clone_size: NA; cdr3_nt: TGTGCCAGCAGCTCAGGACTAGCGGGAGGCGAGCAGTACTTC; cdr3_aa: CASSSGLAGGEQYF
d_call: NA; v_call: TRBV28; j_call: TRBJ1-6; clone_size: NA; cdr3_nt: TGTGCCAGCAGTTTATGGGGCACGTCCTATAATTCACCCCTCCACTTT; cdr3_aa: CASSLWGTSYNSPLHF
d_call: TRBD1; v_call: TRBV7-6; j_call: TRBJ1-1; clone_size: NA; cdr3_nt: TGTGCCAGCAGGGCCCGACAGGGGAAGTACACTGAAGCTTTCTTT; cdr3_aa: CASRARQGKYTEAFF
d_call: NA; v_call: TRBV30; j_call: TRBJ1-4; clone_size: once; cdr3_nt: TGTGCCTGGAGTACCCCAAGCCGGCAGGGCCGGGCCTTAGTCCTCTTT; cdr3_aa: CAWSTPSRQGRALVLF
d_call: TRBD2; v_call: TRBV28; j_call: TRBJ2-7; clone_size: NA; cdr3_nt: TGTGCCAGCAGTTCTCAATCTAGCGGGAGAAAGTACGAGCAGTACTTC; cdr3_aa: CASSSQSSGRKYEQYF
d_call: TRBD1; v_call: TRBV24-1; j_call: TRBJ1-5; clone_size: NA; cdr3_nt: TGTGCCACCAGTGACCCCCGACAGGGTGACAGCAATCAGCCCCAGCATTTT; cdr3_aa: CATSDPRQGDSNQPQHF
d_call: NA; v_call: TRBV5-4; j_call: TRBJ2-7; clone_size: NA; cdr3_nt: TGTGCCAGCAGCCCCCGACAGACCGCCTACGAGCAGTACTTC; cdr3_aa: CASSPRQTAYEQYF
d_call: NA; v_call: TRBV7-2; j_call: TRBJ1-5; clone_size: NA; cdr3_nt: TGTGCCAGCAGCTTAGGGGCCACAGATTATCAGCCCCAGCATTTT; cdr3_aa: CASSLGATDYQPQHF
d_call: NA; v_call: TRBV7-9; j_call: TRBJ2-4; clone_size: NA; cdr3_nt: TGTGCCAGCAGCTTAGGACTAGAAACTGCCAAAAACATTCAGTACTTC; cdr3_aa: CASSLGLETAKNIQYF
d_call: NA; v_call: TRBV28; j_call: TRBJ2-3; clone_size: NA; cdr3_nt: TGTGCCAGCAGTTTTCCCGGTACTAGCACAGATACGCAGTATTTT; cdr3_aa: CASSFPGTSTDTQYF
d_call: NA; v_call: TRBV5-1; j_call: TRBJ1-5; clone_size: NA; cdr3_nt: TGCGCCAGCAGCTTGGAGTCAGGCAATCAGCCCCAGCATTTT; cdr3_aa: CASSLESGNQPQHF
d_call: NA; v_call: TRBV6-5; j_call: TRBJ1-6; clone_size: NA; cdr3_nt: TGTGCCAGCAGTTACACCGGGAAGGATTCACCCCTCCACTTT; cdr3_aa: CASSYTGKDSPLHF
d_call: NA; v_call: TRBV25-1; j_call: TRBJ2-5; clone_size: NA; cdr3_nt: TGTGCCAGCAGTTCAACGGGTGGAGGAGAGACCCAGTACTTC; cdr3_aa: CASSSTGGGETQYF
d_call: TRBD2; v_call: TRBV11-3; j_call: TRBJ2-3; clone_size: NA; cdr3_nt: TGTGCCAGCAGCTTAGGACTAGCGGGAGGGAATACGCAGTATTTT; cdr3_aa: CASSLGLAGGNTQYF
d_call: TRBD2; v_call: TRBV6-5; j_call: TRBJ2-1; clone_size: few; cdr3_nt: TGTGCCACCAGGCGGGGGAACAATGAGCAGTTCTTC; cdr3_aa: CATRRGNNEQFF
d_call: NA; v_call: TRBV5-5; j_call: TRBJ1-1; clone_size: NA; cdr3_nt: TGTGCCAGCAGCTTGGCCGGTAGCAGGGGAAAAACTGAAGCTTTCTTT; cdr3_aa: CASSLAGSRGKTEAFF
d_call: NA; v_call: TRBV6-6; j_call: TRBJ2-7; clone_size: NA; cdr3_nt: TGTGCCAGCAGTTACTCGACGGAGGGGGCGCGCGAGCAGTACTTC; cdr3_aa: CASSYSTEGAREQYF